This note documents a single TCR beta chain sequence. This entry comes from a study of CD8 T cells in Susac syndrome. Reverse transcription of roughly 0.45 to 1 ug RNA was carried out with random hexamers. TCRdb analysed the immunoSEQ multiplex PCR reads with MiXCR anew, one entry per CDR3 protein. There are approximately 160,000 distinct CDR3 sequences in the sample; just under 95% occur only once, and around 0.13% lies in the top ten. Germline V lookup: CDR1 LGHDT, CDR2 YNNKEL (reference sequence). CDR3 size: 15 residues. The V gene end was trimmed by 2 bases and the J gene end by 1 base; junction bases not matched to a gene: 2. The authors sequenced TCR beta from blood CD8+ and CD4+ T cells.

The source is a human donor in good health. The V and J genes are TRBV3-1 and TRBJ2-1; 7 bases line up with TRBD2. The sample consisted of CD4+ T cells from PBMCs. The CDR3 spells CASSQQAGSYNEQFF. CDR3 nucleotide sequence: TGTGCCAGCAGCCAACAAGCGGGGTCCTACAATGAGCAGTTCTTC.